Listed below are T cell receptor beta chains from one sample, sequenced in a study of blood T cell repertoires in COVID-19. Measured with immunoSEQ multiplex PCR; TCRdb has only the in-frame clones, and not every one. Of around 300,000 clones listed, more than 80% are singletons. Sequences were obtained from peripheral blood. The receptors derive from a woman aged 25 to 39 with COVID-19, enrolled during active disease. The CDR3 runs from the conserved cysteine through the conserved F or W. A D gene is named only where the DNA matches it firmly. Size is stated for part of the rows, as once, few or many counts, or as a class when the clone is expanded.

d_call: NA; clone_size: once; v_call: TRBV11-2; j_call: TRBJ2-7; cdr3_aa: CASSRRGYEQYF; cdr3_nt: TGTGCCAGCAGCAGGCGGGGCTACGAGCAGTACTTC
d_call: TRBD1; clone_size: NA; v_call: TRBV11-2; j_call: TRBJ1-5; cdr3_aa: CASSLESRGRRQPQHF; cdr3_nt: TGTGCCAGCAGCTTAGAATCTAGGGGGCGCCGGCAGCCCCAGCATTTT
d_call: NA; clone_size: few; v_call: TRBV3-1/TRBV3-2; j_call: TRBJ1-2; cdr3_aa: CASSPGTTRDGYTF; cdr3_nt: TGTGCCAGCAGCCCCGGGACAACCCGGGATGGCTACACCTTC
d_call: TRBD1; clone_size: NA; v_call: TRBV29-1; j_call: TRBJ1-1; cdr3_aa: CSVEQGRGGEAFF; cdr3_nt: TGCAGCGTAGAACAGGGGAGAGGAGGTGAAGCTTTCTTT
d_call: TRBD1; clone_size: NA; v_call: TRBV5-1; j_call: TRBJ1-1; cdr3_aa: CASSHPKDRRPTEAFF; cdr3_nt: TGCGCCAGCAGCCACCCGAAGGACAGGAGACCAACTGAAGCTTTCTTT
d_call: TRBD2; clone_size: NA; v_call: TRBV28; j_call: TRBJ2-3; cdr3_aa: CASSLSGGRDTQYF; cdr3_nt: TGTGCCAGCAGTTTAAGCGGGGGAAGGGATACGCAGTATTTT
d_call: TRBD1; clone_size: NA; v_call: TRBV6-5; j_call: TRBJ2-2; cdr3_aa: CASRRTGGNTGELFF; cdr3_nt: TGTGCCAGCAGACGGACAGGGGGAAACACCGGGGAGCTGTTTTTT
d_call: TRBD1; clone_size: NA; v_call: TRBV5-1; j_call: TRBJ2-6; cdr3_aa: CASSFTPTGSSGANVLTF; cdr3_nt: TGCGCCAGCAGCTTTACTCCGACAGGGTCCTCTGGGGCCAACGTCCTGACTTTC
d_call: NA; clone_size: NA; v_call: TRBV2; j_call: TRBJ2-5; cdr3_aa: CASSEDQGWEETQYF; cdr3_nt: TGTGCCAGCAGTGAAGATCAGGGTTGGGAAGAGACCCAGTACTTC
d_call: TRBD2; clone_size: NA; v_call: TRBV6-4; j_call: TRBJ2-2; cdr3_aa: CASSAAGGSPTGELFF; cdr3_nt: TGTGCCAGCAGTGCTGCGGGAGGATCACCCACCGGGGAGCTGTTTTTT
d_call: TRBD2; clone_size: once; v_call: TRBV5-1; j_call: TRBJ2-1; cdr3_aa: CATKREAGNEQFF; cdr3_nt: TGCGCCACCAAGAGGGAAGCGGGAAATGAGCAGTTCTTC
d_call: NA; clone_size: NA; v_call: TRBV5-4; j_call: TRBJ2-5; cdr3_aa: CASSPRAGWGETQYF; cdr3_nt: TGTGCCAGCAGCCCCCGGGCAGGGTGGGGCGAGACCCAGTACTTC
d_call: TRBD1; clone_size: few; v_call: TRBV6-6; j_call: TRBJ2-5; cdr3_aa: CASSPQNPDRGFVETQYF; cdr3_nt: TGTGCCAGCAGTCCGCAAAATCCGGACAGGGGGTTTGTGGAGACCCAGTACTTC
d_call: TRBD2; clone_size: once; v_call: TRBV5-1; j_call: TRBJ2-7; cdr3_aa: CASSTGTSGHEQYF; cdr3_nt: TGCGCCAGCAGCACCGGGACTAGCGGCCACGAGCAGTACTTC
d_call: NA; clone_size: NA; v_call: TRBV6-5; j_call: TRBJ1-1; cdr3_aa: CASSYPEAFF; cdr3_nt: TGTGCCAGCAGTTACCCGGAAGCTTTCTTT
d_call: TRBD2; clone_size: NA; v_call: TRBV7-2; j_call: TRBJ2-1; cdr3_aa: CASSIGLAGGLYNEQFF; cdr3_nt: TGTGCCAGCAGTATCGGACTAGCGGGAGGACTTTACAATGAGCAGTTCTTC
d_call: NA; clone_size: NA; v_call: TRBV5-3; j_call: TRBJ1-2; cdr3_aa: CARSLRRGIANYGYTF; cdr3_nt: TGTGCCAGAAGCTTGAGGCGGGGGATAGCTAACTATGGCTACACCTTC
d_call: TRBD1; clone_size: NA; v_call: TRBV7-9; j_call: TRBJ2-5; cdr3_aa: CASSLTGTGSQETQYF; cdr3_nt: TGTGCCAGCAGCTTAACCGGGACAGGGAGTCAAGAGACCCAGTACTTC
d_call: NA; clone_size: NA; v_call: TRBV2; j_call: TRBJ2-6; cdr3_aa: CASRGGETGANVLTF; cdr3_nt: TGTGCCAGCAGGGGAGGTGAAACTGGGGCCAACGTCCTGACTTTC
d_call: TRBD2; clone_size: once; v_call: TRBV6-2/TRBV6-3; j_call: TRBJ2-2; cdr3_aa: CASSRGLAGGWTGELFF; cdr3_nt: TGTGCCAGCAGCCGGGGACTAGCGGGAGGTTGGACCGGGGAGCTGTTTTTT
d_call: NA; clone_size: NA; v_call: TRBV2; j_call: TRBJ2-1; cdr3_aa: CASSRSGYNEQFF; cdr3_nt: TGTGCCAGCTCTAGGAGCGGATACAATGAGCAGTTCTTC
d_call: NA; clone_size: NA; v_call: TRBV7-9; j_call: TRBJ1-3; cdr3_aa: CASSPSGNTIYF; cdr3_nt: TGTGCCAGCAGCCCTTCTGGAAACACCATATATTTT
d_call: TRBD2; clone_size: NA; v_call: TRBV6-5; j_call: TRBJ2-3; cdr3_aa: CASWRESTDTQYF; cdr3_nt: TGTGCCAGTTGGCGGGAGAGCACAGATACGCAGTATTTT
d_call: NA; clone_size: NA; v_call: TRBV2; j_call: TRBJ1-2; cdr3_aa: CASSEMGGRMGEGYTF; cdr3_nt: TGTGCCAGCAGTGAAATGGGAGGCCGCATGGGAGAAGGCTACACCTTC
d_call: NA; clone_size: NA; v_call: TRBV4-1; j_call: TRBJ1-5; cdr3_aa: CASSQALEAVNQPQHF; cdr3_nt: TGCGCCAGCAGCCAAGCGTTGGAGGCAGTTAATCAGCCCCAGCATTTT
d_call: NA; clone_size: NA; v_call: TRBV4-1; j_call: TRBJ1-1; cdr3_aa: CASQAKIPPGGTEAFF; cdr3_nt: TGCGCCAGCCAAGCCAAGATTCCCCCGGGGGGGACTGAAGCTTTCTTT
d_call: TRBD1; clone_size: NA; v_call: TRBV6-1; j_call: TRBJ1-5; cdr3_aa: CASIDRVPISNQPQHF; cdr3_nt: TGTGCCAGCATTGACAGGGTCCCCATTAGCAATCAGCCCCAGCATTTT
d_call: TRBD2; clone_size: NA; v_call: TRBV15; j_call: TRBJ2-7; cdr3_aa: CATSGDKGLADEQYF; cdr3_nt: TGTGCCACCAGCGGGGATAAGGGACTAGCCGACGAGCAGTACTTC
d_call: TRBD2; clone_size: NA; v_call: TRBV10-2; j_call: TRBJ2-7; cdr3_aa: CASTPSGGGYEQYF; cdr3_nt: TGCGCCAGCACCCCATCGGGAGGGGGATACGAGCAGTACTTC
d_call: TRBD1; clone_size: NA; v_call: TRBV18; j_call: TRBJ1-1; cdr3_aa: CASSPQTGITEAFF; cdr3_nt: TGTGCCAGCTCACCACAGACAGGGATCACTGAAGCTTTCTTT
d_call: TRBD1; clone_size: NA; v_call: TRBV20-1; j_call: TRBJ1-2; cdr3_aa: CSASSGTGGFYGYTF; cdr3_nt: TGCAGTGCTAGTAGTGGGACAGGGGGCTTCTATGGCTACACCTTC
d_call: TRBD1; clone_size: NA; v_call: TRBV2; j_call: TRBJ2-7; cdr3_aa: CASKGTGVSEQYF; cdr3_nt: TGTGCCAGCAAGGGGACAGGGGTCTCCGAGCAGTACTTC
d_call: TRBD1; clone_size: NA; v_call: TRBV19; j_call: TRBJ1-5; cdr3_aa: CASRDRVDQPQHF; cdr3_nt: TGTGCCAGCCGGGACAGGGTTGATCAGCCCCAGCATTTT
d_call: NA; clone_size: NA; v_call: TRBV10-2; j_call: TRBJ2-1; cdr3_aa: CAYKGGVGEQFF; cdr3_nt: TGCGCCTATAAGGGCGGGGTAGGTGAGCAGTTCTTC
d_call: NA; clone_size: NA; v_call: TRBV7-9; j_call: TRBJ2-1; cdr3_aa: CASSLAQGRAVYNEQFF; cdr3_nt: TGTGCCAGCAGCTTAGCCCAGGGGAGGGCCGTTTACAATGAGCAGTTCTTC
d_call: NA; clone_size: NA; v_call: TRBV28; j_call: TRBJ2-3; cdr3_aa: CATPGEPTDTQYF; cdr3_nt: TGTGCCACCCCAGGGGAGCCCACAGATACGCAGTATTTT
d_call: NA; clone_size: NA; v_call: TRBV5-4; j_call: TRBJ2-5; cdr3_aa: CASSFKGMEETQYF; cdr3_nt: TGTGCCAGCAGCTTTAAGGGGATGGAGGAGACCCAGTACTTC
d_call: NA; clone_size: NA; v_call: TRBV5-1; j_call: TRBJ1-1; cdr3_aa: CASSLAGSDTEAFF; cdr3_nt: TGCGCCAGCAGCTTGGCGGGTAGTGACACTGAAGCTTTCTTT
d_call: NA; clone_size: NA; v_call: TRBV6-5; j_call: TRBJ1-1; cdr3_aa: CASSYWERTEAFF; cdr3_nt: TGTGCCAGCAGTTATTGGGAGAGGACTGAAGCTTTCTTT
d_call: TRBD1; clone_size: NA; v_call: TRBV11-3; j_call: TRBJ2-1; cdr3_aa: CASSPGAGLEGASSYNEQFF; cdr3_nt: TGTGCCAGCAGCCCCGGGGCCGGCCTTGAGGGGGCAAGCTCCTACAATGAGCAGTTCTTC
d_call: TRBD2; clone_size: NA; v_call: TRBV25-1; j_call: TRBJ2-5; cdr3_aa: CASSGQALAGVGQETQYF; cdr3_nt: TGTGCCAGCAGTGGACAGGCTCTAGCGGGAGTGGGACAAGAGACCCAGTACTTC
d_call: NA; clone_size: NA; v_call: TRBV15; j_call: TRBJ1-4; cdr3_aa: CATSRDLAGGPGKLFF; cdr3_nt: TGTGCCACCAGCAGAGATCTCGCGGGTGGACCGGGAAAACTGTTTTTT
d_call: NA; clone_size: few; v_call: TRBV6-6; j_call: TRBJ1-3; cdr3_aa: CASSGGLASGNTIYF; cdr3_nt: TGTGCCAGCAGCGGGGGACTGGCCTCTGGAAACACCATATATTTT
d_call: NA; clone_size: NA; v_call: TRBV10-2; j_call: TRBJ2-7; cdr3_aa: CASQGLPPSYEQYF; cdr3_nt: TGCGCCAGCCAGGGACTGCCTCCCTCCTACGAGCAGTACTTC
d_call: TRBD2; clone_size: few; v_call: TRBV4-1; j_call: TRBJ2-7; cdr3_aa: CASSQMGEGPVGYEQYF; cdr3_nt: TGCGCCAGCAGCCAAATGGGGGAGGGGCCCGTGGGGTACGAGCAGTACTTC
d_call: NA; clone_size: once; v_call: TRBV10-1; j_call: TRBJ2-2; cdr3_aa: CASSQGSGELFF; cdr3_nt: TGCGCCAGCAGCCAGGGATCCGGGGAGCTGTTTTTT
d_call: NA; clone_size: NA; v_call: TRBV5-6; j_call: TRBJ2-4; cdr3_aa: CASSLVNKNIQYF; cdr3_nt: TGTGCCAGCAGCCTGGTAAATAAAAACATTCAGTACTTC
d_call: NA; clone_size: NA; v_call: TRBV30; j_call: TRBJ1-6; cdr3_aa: CAWSGRQGNSPLHF; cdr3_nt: TGTGCCTGGAGTGGGCGGCAGGGCAATTCACCCCTCCACTTT
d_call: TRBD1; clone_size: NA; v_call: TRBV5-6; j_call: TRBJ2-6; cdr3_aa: CASSLDRGSGANVLTF; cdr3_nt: TGTGCCAGCAGCTTGGACAGGGGGTCTGGGGCCAACGTCCTGACTTTC
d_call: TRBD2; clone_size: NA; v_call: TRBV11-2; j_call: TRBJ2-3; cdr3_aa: CASSFGTGGHSTDTQYF; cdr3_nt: TGTGCCAGCAGCTTCGGGACGGGAGGCCATAGCACAGATACGCAGTATTTT
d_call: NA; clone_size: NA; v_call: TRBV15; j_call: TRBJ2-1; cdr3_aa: CATSIGGSRQFF; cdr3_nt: TGTGCCACCAGCATCGGGGGTTCAAGGCAGTTCTTC
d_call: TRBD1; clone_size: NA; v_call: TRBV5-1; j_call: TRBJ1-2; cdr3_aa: CASSSGQGAPYGYTF; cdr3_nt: TGCGCCAGCAGCTCCGGACAGGGGGCCCCCTATGGCTACACCTTC
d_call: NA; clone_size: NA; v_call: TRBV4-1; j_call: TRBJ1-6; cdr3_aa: CASSQDSYNSPLHF; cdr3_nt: TGCGCCAGCAGCCAAGACAGCTATAATTCACCCCTCCACTTT
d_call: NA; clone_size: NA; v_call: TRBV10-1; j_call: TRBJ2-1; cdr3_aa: CASSEIGTGVNEQFF; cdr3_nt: TGCGCCAGCAGTGAGATCGGGACGGGGGTCAATGAGCAGTTCTTC
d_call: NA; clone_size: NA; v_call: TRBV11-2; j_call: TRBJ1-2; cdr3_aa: CASSSTGRYGYTF; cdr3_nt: TGTGCCAGCAGCTCTACAGGGAGATATGGCTACACCTTC
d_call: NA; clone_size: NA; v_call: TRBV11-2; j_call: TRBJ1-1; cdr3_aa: CASSLGTNTEAFF; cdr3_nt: TGTGCCAGCAGCTTAGGAACTAACACTGAAGCTTTCTTT
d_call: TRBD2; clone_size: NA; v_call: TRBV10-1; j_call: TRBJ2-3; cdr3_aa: CASSGSLAGSDTQYF; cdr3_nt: TGCGCCAGCAGTGGATCTCTAGCGGGGTCAGATACGCAGTATTTT
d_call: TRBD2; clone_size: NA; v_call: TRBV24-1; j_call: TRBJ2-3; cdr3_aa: CATASSGAGSTDTQYF; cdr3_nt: TGTGCCACGGCGTCTAGCGGAGCGGGTAGCACAGATACGCAGTATTTT